This T cell receptor beta chain was captured in a study of CXCR3-negative and CXCR3-positive naive CD8 T cells. Notes on this clonotype: The antigen remains undetermined.

Naive CD8+ T cells had a CD45RO-CCR7+CD27+CD95- phenotype. The authors prepared UMI-labeled TRB cDNA libraries by 5' RACE. With the 5' RACE reads reprocessed, TCRdb shows one record per CDR3 protein and no DNA. Recorded for this sample: some 150,000 distinct CDR3 sequences. The study, taken as a whole, reports: More hydrophobic TRB CDR3s were found in CXCR3-positive naive cells than in CXCR3-negative naive cells. For naive cells, CXCR3-negative and CXCR3-positive subsets had similar TRBV-TRBJ usage; for memory cells, usage differed.

This TCR came from a human donor in good health. Some clones in this sample may be carry-over from other donors' samples. The sample consisted of naive CXCR3+ CD8+ T cells from blood. Indicated subset: CD45RO-CCR7+CD27+CD95- naive CD8+ T cells expressing CXCR3 (TNR3+).

This CDR3 is CASSSDDGWKRGEKLFF. V and J are TRBV7-9 and TRBJ1-4. Germline V gene sequence: CDR1 SEHNR, CDR2 FQNEAQ (reference sequence). This CDR3 region has 17 residues. The entire variable domain, with the rest obtained from reference TRBV7-9 and TRBJ1-4, is as follows: DTGVSQNPRHKITKRGQNVTFRCDPISEHNRLYWYRQTLGQGPEFLTYFQNEAQLEKSRLLSDRFSAERPKGSFSTLEIQRTEQGDSAMYLCASSSDDGWKRGEKLFFGSGTQLSVL.